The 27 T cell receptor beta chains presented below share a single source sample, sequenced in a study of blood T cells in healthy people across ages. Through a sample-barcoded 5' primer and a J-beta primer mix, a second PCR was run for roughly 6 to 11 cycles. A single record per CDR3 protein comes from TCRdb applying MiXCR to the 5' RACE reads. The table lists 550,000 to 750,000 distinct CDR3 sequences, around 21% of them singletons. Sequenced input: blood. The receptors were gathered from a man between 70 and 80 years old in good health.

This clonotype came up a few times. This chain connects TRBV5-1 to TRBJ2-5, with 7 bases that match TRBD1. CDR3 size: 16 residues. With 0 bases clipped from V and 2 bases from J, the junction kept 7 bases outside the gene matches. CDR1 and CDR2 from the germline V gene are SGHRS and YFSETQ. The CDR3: CASSLALSQGQETQYF. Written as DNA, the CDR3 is TGCGCCAGCAGCTTGGCCCTTTCACAGGGGCAAGAGACCCAGTACTTC.

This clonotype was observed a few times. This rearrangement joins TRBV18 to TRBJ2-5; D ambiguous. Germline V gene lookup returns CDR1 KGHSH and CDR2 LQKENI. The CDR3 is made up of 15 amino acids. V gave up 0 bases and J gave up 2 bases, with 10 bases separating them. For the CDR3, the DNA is TGTGCCAGCTCACCACCGAGCAGGTCTCAAGAGACCCAGTACTTC. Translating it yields CASSPPSRSQETQYF.

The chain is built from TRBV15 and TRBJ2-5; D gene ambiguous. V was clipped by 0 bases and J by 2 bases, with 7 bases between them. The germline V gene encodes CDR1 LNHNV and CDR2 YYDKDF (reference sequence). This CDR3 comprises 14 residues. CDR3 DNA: TGTGCCACCAGCAGAGATTTAAGGCAAGAGACCCAGTACTTC. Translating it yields CATSRDLRQETQYF.

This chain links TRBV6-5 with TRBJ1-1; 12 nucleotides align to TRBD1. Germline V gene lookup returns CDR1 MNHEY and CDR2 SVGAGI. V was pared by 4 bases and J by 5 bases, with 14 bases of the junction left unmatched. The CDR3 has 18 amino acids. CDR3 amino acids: CASSLFPRDRGRRTEAFF. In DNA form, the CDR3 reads TGTGCCAGCAGTTTGTTCCCCCGGGACAGGGGGCGTCGTACTGAAGCTTTCTTT.

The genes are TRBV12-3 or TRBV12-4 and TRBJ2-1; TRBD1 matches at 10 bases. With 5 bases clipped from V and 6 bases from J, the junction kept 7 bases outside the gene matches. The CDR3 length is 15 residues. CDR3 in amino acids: CASSGSGQGSNEQFF. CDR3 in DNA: TGTGCCAGCAGTGGTTCGGGACAGGGGTCCAATGAGCAGTTCTTC.

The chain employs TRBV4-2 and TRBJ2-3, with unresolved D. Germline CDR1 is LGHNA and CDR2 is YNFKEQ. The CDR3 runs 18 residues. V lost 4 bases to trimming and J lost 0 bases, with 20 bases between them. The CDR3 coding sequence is TGTGCCAGCAGCCGACCAGATGAGATATCTTCTAGCACAGATACGCAGTATTTT. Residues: CASSRPDEISSSTDTQYF.

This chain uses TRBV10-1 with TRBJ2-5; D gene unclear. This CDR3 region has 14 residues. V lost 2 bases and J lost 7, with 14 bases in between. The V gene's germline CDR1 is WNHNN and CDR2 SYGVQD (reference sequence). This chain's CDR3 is CASSENGVPGTQYF. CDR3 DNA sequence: TGCGCCAGCAGTGAGAACGGAGTCCCAGGGACCCAGTACTTC.

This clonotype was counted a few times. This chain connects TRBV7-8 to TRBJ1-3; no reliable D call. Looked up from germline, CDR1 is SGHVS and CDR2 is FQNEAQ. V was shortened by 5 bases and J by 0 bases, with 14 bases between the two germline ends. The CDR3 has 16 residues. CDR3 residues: CASSLSKGGSGNTIYF. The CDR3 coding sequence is TGTGCCAGCAGCCTCAGTAAGGGAGGCTCTGGAAACACCATATATTTT.

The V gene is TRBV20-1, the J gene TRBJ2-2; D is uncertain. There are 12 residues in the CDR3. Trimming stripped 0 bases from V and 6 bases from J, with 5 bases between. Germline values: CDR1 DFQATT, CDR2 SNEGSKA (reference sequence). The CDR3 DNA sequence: TGCAGTGCTAGAGATTTCGCCGGGGAGCTGTTTTTT. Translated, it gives CSARDFAGELFF.

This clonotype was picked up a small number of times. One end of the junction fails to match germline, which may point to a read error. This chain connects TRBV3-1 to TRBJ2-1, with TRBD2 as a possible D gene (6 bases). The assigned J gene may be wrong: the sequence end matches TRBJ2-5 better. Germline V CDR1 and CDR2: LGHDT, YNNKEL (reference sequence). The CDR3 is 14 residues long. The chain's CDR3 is CACSVHVGGETQYF. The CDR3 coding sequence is TGTGCCTGCAGCGTCCATGTGGGAGGAGAGACCCAGTACTTC.

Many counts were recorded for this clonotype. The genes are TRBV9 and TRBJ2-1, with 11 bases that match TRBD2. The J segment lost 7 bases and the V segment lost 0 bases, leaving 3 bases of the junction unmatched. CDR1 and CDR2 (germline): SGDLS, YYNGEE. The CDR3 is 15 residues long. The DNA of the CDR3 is TGTGCCAGCAGCGTAGGTAGCGGGAGGGATAATGAGCAGTTCTTC. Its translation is CASSVGSGRDNEQFF.

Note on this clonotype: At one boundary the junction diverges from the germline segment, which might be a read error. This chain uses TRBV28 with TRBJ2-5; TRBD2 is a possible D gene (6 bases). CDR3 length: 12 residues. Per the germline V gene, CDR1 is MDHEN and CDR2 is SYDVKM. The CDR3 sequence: CASSLGSGPKNF. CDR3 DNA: TGTGCCAGCAGTTTGGGTAGCGGCCCTAAAAACTTC.

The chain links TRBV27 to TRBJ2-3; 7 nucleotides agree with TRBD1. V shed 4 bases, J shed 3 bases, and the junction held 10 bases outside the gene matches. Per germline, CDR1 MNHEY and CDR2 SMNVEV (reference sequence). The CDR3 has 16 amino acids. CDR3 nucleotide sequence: TGTGCCAGCAGTTCGGAGAGGGGGCTGATGACAGATACGCAGTATTTT. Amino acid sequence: CASSSERGLMTDTQYF.

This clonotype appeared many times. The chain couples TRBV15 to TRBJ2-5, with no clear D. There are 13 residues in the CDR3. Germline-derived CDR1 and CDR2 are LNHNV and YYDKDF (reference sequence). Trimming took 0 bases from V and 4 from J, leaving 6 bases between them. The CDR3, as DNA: TGTGCCACCAGCAGAGATACCGGAGAGACCCAGTACTTC. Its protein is CATSRDTGETQYF.

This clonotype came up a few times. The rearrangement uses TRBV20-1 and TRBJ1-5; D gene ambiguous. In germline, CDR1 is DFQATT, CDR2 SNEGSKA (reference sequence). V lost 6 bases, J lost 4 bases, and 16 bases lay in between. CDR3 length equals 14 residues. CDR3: CSANGDGPNQPQHF. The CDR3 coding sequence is TGCAGTGCCAACGGAGATGGACCGAATCAGCCCCAGCATTTT.

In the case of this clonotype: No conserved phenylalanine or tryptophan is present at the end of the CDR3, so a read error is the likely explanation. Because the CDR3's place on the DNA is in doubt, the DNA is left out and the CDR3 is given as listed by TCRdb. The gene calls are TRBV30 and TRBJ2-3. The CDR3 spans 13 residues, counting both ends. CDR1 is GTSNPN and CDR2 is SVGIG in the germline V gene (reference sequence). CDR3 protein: CAWSGKSTDTRYS.

The CDR3 loop is CASSRQGGEQFF. The CDR3 bases are TGTGCCAGCAGTAGACAGGGGGGGGAGCAGTTCTTC. V gene TRBV6-5 combines with J gene TRBJ2-1; 9 bases map to TRBD1. Germline CDR1 and CDR2: MNHEY and SVGAGI. This CDR3 has 12 amino acids. The junction had 3 bases not matched to a gene; V was cut back by 5 bases and J by 10 bases.

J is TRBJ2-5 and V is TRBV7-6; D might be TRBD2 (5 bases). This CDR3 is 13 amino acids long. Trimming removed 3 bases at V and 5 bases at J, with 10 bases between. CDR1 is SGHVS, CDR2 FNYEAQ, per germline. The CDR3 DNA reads TGTGCCAGCAGCTTGAGAGGGTCGGAGACCCAGTACTTC. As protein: CASSLRGSETQYF.

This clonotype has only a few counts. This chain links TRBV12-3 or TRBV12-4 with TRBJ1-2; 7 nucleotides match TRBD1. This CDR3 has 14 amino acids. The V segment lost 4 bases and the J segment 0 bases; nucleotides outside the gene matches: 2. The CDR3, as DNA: TGTGCCAGCAGTTACGGACAGGCTAACTATGGCTACACCTTC. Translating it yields CASSYGQANYGYTF.

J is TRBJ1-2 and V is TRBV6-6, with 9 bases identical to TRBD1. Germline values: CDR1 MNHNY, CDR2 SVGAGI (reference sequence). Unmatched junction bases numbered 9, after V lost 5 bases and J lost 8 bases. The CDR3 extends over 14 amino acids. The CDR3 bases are TGTGCCAGCAGTGAGACAAACAGGGGGCTCGGCTACACCTTC. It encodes CASSETNRGLGYTF.

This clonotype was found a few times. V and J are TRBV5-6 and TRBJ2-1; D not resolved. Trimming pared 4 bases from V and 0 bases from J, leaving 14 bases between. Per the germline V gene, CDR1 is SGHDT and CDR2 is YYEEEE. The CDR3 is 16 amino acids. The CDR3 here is CASSPPKRSSYNEQFF. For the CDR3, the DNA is TGTGCCAGCAGCCCACCCAAACGGAGCTCCTACAATGAGCAGTTCTTC.

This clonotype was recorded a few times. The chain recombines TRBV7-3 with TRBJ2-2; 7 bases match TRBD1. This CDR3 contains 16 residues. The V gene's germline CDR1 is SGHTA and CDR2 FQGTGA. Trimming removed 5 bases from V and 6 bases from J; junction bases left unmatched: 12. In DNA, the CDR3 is TGTGCCAGCAGCCAGAAGACAGGGTATTATGCCGGGGAGCTGTTTTTT. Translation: CASSQKTGYYAGELFF.

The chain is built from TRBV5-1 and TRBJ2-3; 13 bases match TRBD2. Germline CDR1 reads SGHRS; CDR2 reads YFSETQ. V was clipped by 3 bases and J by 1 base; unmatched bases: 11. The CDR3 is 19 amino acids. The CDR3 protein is CASSWAGTSGNRGTDTQYF. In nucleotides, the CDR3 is TGCGCCAGCAGCTGGGCCGGGACTAGCGGGAACCGGGGCACAGATACGCAGTATTTT.

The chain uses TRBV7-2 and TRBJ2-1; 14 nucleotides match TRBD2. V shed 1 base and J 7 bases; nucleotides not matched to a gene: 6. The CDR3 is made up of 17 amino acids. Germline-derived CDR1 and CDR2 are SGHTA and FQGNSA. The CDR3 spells CASSLGRGTSGGNEQFF. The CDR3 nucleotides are TGTGCCAGCAGCTTAGGACGGGGGACTAGCGGGGGAAATGAGCAGTTCTTC.

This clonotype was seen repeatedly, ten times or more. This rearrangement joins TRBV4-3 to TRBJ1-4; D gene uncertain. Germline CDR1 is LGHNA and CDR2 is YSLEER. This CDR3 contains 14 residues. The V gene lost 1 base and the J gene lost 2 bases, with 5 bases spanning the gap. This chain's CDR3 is CASSQVGTNEKLFF. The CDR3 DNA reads TGCGCCAGCAGCCAAGTCGGTACTAATGAAAAACTGTTTTTT.

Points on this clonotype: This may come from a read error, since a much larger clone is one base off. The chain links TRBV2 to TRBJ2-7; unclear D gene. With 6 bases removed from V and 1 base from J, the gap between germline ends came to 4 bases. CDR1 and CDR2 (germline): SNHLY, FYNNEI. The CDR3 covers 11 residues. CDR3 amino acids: CASRESYEQYF. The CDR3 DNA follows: TGTGCCAGCAGGGAATCCTACGAGCAGTACTTC. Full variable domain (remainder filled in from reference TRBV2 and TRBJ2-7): EPEVTQTPSHQVTQMGQEVILRCVPISNHLYFYWYRQILGQKVEFLVSFYNNEISEKSEIFDDQFSVERPDGSNFTLKIRSTKLEDSAMYFCASRESYEQYFGPGTRLTVT.

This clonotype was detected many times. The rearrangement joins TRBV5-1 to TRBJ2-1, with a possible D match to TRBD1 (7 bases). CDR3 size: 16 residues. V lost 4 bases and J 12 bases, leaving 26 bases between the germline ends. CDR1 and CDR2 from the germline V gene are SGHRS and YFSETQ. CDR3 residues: CASSRILAGGSQSQFF. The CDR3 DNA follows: TGCGCCAGCAGCCGAATACTAGCAGGGGGGAGCCAGTCGCAGTTCTTC.